This T cell receptor beta chain stems from a study of T cell responses to AZD1222 COVID-19 vaccine. Study details: Second doses that came at about 4 or about 12 weeks were put together.

Of note for this clone: As yet, its antigen is unknown. The same CDR3 can be traced to other DNA sequences in this sample.

Study-level points and caveats: Mostly white British, mostly female donors; authors suggested clonal diversity may be underestimated. The span of vaccine-associated CD4 TCRs extended across spike, with dominance at 160-218 and 743-854. Unmutated variant regions reportedly attract nearly half of all spike-specific TCRs.

Data came from immunoSEQ multiplex PCR; TCRdb stores just in-frame clones and leaves some out. Here the sample spans 110,000 to 150,000 clones, approximately 83% being singletons. Per germline, CDR1 SGDLS and CDR2 YYNGEE. The CDR3 is made up of 15 amino acids. Trimming at V came to 3 bases and at J to 7 bases, leaving 8 bases not matched to a gene. This sequence originates from an adult in good health. This specimen was peripheral blood, taken on day 0 of AZD1222 vaccination. V and J are TRBV9 and TRBJ2-2, with 8 bases aligning to TRBD2. The CDR3 nucleotides read TGTGCCAGCAGCGGAACGGGGGGGGCGGGCGGGGAGCTGTTTTTT. As protein: CASSGTGGAGGELFF. Variable domain in full (rest from reference TRBV9 and TRBJ2-2): DSGVTQTPKHLITATGQRVTLRCSPRSGDLSVYWYQQSLDQGLQFLIQYYNGEERAKGNILERFSAQQFPDLHSELNLSSLELGDSALYFCASSGTGGAGGELFFGEGSRLTVL.